The rows below give T cell receptor beta chains drawn from one sample of a study of long-term antiretroviral therapy in people with HIV. Only in-frame clones appear in the TCRdb table, and some are missing; sequencing was by immunoSEQ multiplex PCR. The profile covers about 21,000 clones, with around 84% appearing a single time and under 3.5% taken by the ten largest. Source: unsorted PBMCs, taken 1.9 years after starting antiretroviral therapy. The receptors were gathered from a woman in her 50s with HIV. Both conserved end residues are part of each CDR3. D genes are given only for firm matches. The listing skips clone size in some rows; elsewhere it reads once, few, many or a size class.

D gene	V gene	clone size	J gene	CDR3 DNA	CDR3 protein
.	TRBV27	once	TRBJ2-1	TGTGCCAGCAGTTCACAAGTTAATGAGCAGTTCTTC	CASSSQVNEQFF
.	TRBV25-1	.	TRBJ2-2	TGTGCCAGCACCCAAAACACCGGGGAGCTGTTTTTT	CASTQNTGELFF
.	TRBV28	.	TRBJ1-5	TGTGCCAGCGGACCACCGGACAGCGGGTATAGCAATCAGCCCCAGCATTTT	CASGPPDSGYSNQPQHF
.	TRBV27	.	TRBJ1-3	TGTGCCAGCAGACCCCAGGGTCATGGAAACACCATATATTTT	CASRPQGHGNTIYF
TRBD2	TRBV9	.	TRBJ2-5	TGTGCCAGCAGCCCCCCGCAAGCGGGGGGGCTAGAGACCCAGTACTTC	CASSPPQAGGLETQYF
.	TRBV7-3	.	TRBJ1-2	TGTGCCAGCAGCTTAACGGGCAGGGGAAGCGGTGGCTACACCTTC	CASSLTGRGSGGYTF
.	TRBV2	.	TRBJ1-2	TGTGCCAGCAGTGAAGTACAGGTCTATGGCTACACCTTC	CASSEVQVYGYTF
.	TRBV9	once	TRBJ2-2	TGTGCCAGCACCCCCCCCCTAACCGGGGAGCTGTTTTTT	CASTPPLTGELFF
TRBD1	TRBV27	few	TRBJ2-7	TGTGCCAGCAGCTCCCAGGGGGACTACGAGCAGTACTTC	CASSSQGDYEQYF
.	TRBV29-1	.	TRBJ1-5	TGCAGCGTTGCGGGGGACGGCAGGGGCTCCCTTTTTTATAGCAATCAGCCCCAGCATTTT	CSVAGDGRGSLFYSNQPQHF
.	TRBV6-5	.	TRBJ2-7	TGTGCCAGCAGTGACATCACCTACGAGCAGTACTTC	CASSDITYEQYF
TRBD1	TRBV5-6	.	TRBJ1-3	TGTGCCAGCAGCGCGACAGGGGCCTCTGGAAACACCATATATTTT	CASSATGASGNTIYF
TRBD1	TRBV15	once	TRBJ1-4	TGTGCCACCAGCGTGGGGACAGGAGTTGAAAAACTGTTTTTT	CATSVGTGVEKLFF
.	TRBV4-2	.	TRBJ1-1	TGTGCCAGCAGCCAGGCAGTAGGGGATGGGAACACTGAAGCTTTCTTT	CASSQAVGDGNTEAFF
.	TRBV28	.	TRBJ1-1	TGTGCCAGCAGTTTATGGGGGCGGAGTGTGATCAACACTGAAGCTTTCTTT	CASSLWGRSVINTEAFF
.	TRBV30	.	TRBJ1-1	TGTGCCTGGAGTGTACAATCGAACACTGAAGCTTTCTTT	CAWSVQSNTEAFF
TRBD2	TRBV7-8	.	TRBJ2-2	TGTGCCAGCAGCTTAGACGGGGGGGTGAGCGGGGAGCTGTTTTTT	CASSLDGGVSGELFF
TRBD1	TRBV28	.	TRBJ1-1	TGTGCCAGCAGTTTACCGATCACCGGGACAGCTTATGAAGCTTTCTTT	CASSLPITGTAYEAFF
.	TRBV7-9	.	TRBJ1-4	TGTGCCAGCAGCTTGGGAGGACAGATTAATGAAAAACTGTTTTTT	CASSLGGQINEKLFF
.	TRBV28	once	TRBJ2-1	TGTGCCAGCAGTGAGGGGACACGGAGCTCCTACAATGAGCAGTTCTTC	CASSEGTRSSYNEQFF
TRBD1	TRBV5-6	.	TRBJ2-1	TGTGCCAGCAGCCCTGAGGACAGGTACAATGAGCAGTTCTTC	CASSPEDRYNEQFF
.	TRBV11-2	once	TRBJ1-4	TGTGCCAGCAGCTTGGGGAGGGTCGTTGCTAATGAAAAACTGTTTTTT	CASSLGRVVANEKLFF
TRBD1	TRBV6-5	.	TRBJ1-2	TGTGCCAGCAGTAACGACAGGGTGAAGGGCTACACCTTC	CASSNDRVKGYTF
.	TRBV2	.	TRBJ2-7	TGTGCCAGCAGCGACGAAACCTACGAGCAGTACTTC	CASSDETYEQYF
.	TRBV10-3	few	TRBJ1-2	TGTGCCATCAGTGGGGAATATGGCTACACCTTC	CAISGEYGYTF
.	TRBV12-5	.	TRBJ2-3	TGTGCTAGTGGTTCCCCCGCGGGACCGAGAGGCACAGATACGCAGTATTTT	CASGSPAGPRGTDTQYF
TRBD2	TRBV7-9	.	TRBJ2-2	TGTGCCAGCAGCCCTCGAGCGACTAGCGGGGTGAACACCGGGGAGCTGTTTTTT	CASSPRATSGVNTGELFF
TRBD2	TRBV27	.	TRBJ2-1	TGTGCCAGCGGACTAGTCTCCCACGACAATGAGCAGTTCTTC	CASGLVSHDNEQFF
TRBD1	TRBV4-3	.	TRBJ1-2	TGCGCCAGCAGCCCGGACAGGGGCGGCAATGGCTACACCTTC	CASSPDRGGNGYTF
TRBD2	TRBV18	.	TRBJ2-1	TGTGCCAGCTCACCACCGAGGCGGGGGGGCCTTTACAATGAGCAGTTCTTC	CASSPPRRGGLYNEQFF
TRBD2	TRBV9	few	TRBJ2-7	TGTGCCAGCAGCGTAGATGGCGGGGGGCAGTACGAGCAGTACTTC	CASSVDGGGQYEQYF
.	TRBV28	.	TRBJ1-2	TGTGCCAGCAGTCCTCCCGGACAAACTAACTATGGCTACACCTTC	CASSPPGQTNYGYTF
TRBD1	TRBV7-9	.	TRBJ1-5	TGTGCCAGCAGCTTAGGGACAGGGTTTTTGAATCAGCCCCAGCATTTT	CASSLGTGFLNQPQHF
.	TRBV11-2	.	TRBJ1-1	TGTGCCAGCAGCCTAGCTGAAAACACTGAAGCTTTCTTT	CASSLAENTEAFF
TRBD2	TRBV6-4	.	TRBJ2-2	TGTGCCAGCCGGGAGGGCACCGGGGAGCTGTTTTTT	CASREGTGELFF
.	TRBV6-1	.	TRBJ2-7	TGTGCCAGCAGTGTAACTTCAACCTACGAGCAGTACTTC	CASSVTSTYEQYF
TRBD1	TRBV6-5	.	TRBJ1-1	TGTGCCAGCAGTACCACAGGGGGTACTGAAGCTTTCTTT	CASSTTGGTEAFF
TRBD1	TRBV11-2	.	TRBJ1-6	TGTGCCAGCAGCTCCGTGGGGACAGGGGAATCACCCCTCCACTTT	CASSSVGTGESPLHF
.	TRBV27	.	TRBJ2-1	TGTGCCAGCAGTACCCTGAATCTTTACAATGAGCAGTTCTTC	CASSTLNLYNEQFF
.	TRBV7-9	once	TRBJ1-2	TGTGCCAGCAGCCCCCGGGGCAGGGCCAGGAATTATGGCTACACCTTC	CASSPRGRARNYGYTF
.	TRBV7-9	once	TRBJ2-7	TGTGCCAGCAGCCGGGAACAGCTTTCCTACGAGCAGTACTTC	CASSREQLSYEQYF
.	TRBV27	.	TRBJ1-2	TGTGCCAGCAGAGGGAGTTTCTATGGCTACACCTTC	CASRGSFYGYTF
.	TRBV27	once	TRBJ1-5	TGTGCCAGCAGTTTAATAGGAGGGTCAGGGCCCGATCAGCCCCAGCATTTT	CASSLIGGSGPDQPQHF
TRBD2	TRBV7-3	.	TRBJ2-1	TGTGCCAGCAGCTTAAGCGGGGGGCGTCCGCTCTTC	CASSLSGGRPLF
.	TRBV4-3	.	TRBJ1-2	TGCGCCAGCAGCCAAGATTTCCGGAGCATAACTTCCTATGGCTACACCTTC	CASSQDFRSITSYGYTF
.	TRBV25-1	.	TRBJ1-3	TGTGCCAGCAGTGAATATGGTTTCTCTGGAAACACCATATATTTT	CASSEYGFSGNTIYF
TRBD1	TRBV27	.	TRBJ2-2	TGTGCCAGCAGGGAAAAACAGGGGGTACACGGGGAGCTGTTTTTT	CASREKQGVHGELFF
.	TRBV5-6	.	TRBJ2-7	TGTGCCAGCAGATCTACAGCCGGAGCATACTTCTACGAGCAGTACTTC	CASRSTAGAYFYEQYF
TRBD1	TRBV29-1	.	TRBJ1-2	TGCAGCGTTGAAGGTACAGGGGCGACTGATGGCTACACCTTC	CSVEGTGATDGYTF
.	TRBV5-5	.	TRBJ1-5	TGTGCCAGCAGCCCCGGACCCTCTGTACGGCAGCCCCAGCATTTT	CASSPGPSVRQPQHF
TRBD1	TRBV7-2	.	TRBJ1-1	TGTGCCAGCAGCAAAGACAGGGGAAGAACTGAAGCTTTCTTT	CASSKDRGRTEAFF
TRBD2	TRBV5-4	.	TRBJ2-5	TGTGCCAGCAGCTGGGGGACTAGCGGGGGTTGGGAGACCCAGTACTTC	CASSWGTSGGWETQYF
.	TRBV6-1	.	TRBJ1-4	TGTGCCAGCAGTGAACTACGGACATCAACTAATGAAAAACTGTTTTTT	CASSELRTSTNEKLFF
TRBD1	TRBV19	.	TRBJ1-2	TGTGCCAGTAGTGGACAGGGATATGGCTACACCTTC	CASSGQGYGYTF